The entry below describes one TCR beta chain. Its antigen is unknown. Other DNA sequences within the sample encode an identical CDR3. These data originate in a study of shared clonotypes between healthy human individuals. General study points: There were few donors, and this limited the genetic and exposure-history diversity represented.

Germline CDR1 is SGHNT and CDR2 is YENEEA. V was shortened by 1 base and J by 2 bases, with 6 bases between the two germline ends. CDR3 length: 13 residues. Assay execution took place at the deep level. In the original workflow: ImmunoSEQ gave junction-only sequences without quality scores, so filtering differed. Data came from immunoSEQ multiplex PCR; TCRdb stores just in-frame clones and leaves some out. V, J and clone size derive from that table, while D and trimming were established from the DNA sequence. The repertoire holds about 2 million clones, about 95% seen once, with roughly 1.1% in the top ten. CD45RO-negative cells were positively selected for CCR7, leaving out terminally differentiated effector memory CD45RA+ cells.

The sequenced material came from naive CD8+ T cells sorted from blood. This receptor was taken from a man aged 18 to 30 in good health. The rearrangement uses TRBV11-3 and TRBJ2-7; D is unclear. The CDR3, as DNA: TGTGCCAGCAGCTTAGGGGAAACCTACGAGCAGTACTTC. Translation: CASSLGETYEQYF.